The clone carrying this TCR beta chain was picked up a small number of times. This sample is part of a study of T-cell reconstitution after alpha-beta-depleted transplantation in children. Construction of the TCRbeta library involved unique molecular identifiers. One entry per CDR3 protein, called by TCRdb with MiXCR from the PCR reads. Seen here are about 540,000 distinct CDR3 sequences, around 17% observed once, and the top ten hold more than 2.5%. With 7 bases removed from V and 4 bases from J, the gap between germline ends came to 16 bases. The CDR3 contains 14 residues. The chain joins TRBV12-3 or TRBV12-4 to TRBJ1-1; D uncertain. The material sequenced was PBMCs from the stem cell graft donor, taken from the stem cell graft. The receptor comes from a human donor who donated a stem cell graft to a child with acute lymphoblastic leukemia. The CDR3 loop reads CASTSMLRVTEAFF. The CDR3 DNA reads TGTGCCAGCACCTCGATGTTGCGGGTCACTGAAGCTTTCTTT.